This T cell receptor beta chain was sequenced in a study of T cell clonality in common variable immunodeficiency. Control and CVID samples contributed equal amounts of genomic DNA. Profiling relied on immunoSEQ multiplex PCR, and the TCRdb table lists in-frame clones only, not all of them. The data show tens of thousands of clones, none appearing only once, with 5% to 6.5% held by the ten largest. At least ten counts were recorded for this clone. Antigen unknown. Read data end 3 residues before the CDR3 end; the end is taken from the germline J gene. The study's findings and limits: Compared with controls, CVID subjects had fewer shared TCRbeta clones.

V was shortened by 5 bases and J by 6 bases, with 7 bases between the two germline ends. Germline V gives CDR1 GTSNPN, CDR2 SVGIG (reference sequence). This CDR3 region has 11 residues. Patients and controls were mostly of Caucasian heritage. Sequences were obtained from peripheral blood mononuclear cells. The clonotype comes from a person between 18 and 75 years old in good health. This chain links TRBV30 with TRBJ2-2; D remains unclear. CDR3 amino acids: CAWAFPGELFF. Incomplete CDR3 DNA: TGTGCCTGGGCGTTCCCCGGGGAG.